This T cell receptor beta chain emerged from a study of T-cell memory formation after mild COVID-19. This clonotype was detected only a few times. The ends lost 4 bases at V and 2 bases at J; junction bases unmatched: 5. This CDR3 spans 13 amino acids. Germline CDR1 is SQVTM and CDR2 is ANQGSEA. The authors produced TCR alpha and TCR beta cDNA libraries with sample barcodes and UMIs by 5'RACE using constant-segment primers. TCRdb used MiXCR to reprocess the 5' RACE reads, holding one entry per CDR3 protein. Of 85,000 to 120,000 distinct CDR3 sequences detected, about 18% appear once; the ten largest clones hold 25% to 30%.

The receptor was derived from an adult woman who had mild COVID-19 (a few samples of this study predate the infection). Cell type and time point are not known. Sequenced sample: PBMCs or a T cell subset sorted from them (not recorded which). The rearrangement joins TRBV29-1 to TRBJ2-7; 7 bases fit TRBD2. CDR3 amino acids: CSVGGGSTYEQYF. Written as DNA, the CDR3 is TGCAGCGTTGGGGGGGGTTCCACCTACGAGCAGTACTTC.